Each of the 29 T cell receptor beta chains below was sequenced from the same sample in a study of blood T cell repertoires in COVID-19. Sequencing used immunoSEQ multiplex PCR; TCRdb keeps in-frame clones, though not all of them. The profile shows 98,000 or so clones, just over 85% of them singletons. Sample: peripheral blood. The receptors come from a human donor in a cohort sampled during active COVID-19.

CDR3 sequence (DNA): TGTGCCACCAGTGATTTCCGGGACAGTCAAGAGACCCAGTACTTC. This gives the protein CATSDFRDSQETQYF. The chain combines TRBV24-1 with TRBJ2-5, with 7 bases aligning to TRBD1. In germline, CDR1 is KGHDR, CDR2 SFDVKD. This CDR3 is 15 amino acids long. J gave up 2 bases and V 1 base, and 3 bases lay outside the gene matches.

The chain couples TRBV2 to TRBJ2-7; TRBD1 aligns across 7 bases. The CDR3 runs to 14 residues. Trimming at V came to 10 bases and at J to 3 bases, leaving 12 bases not matched to a gene. Germline CDR1 is SNHLY and CDR2 is FYNNEI. CDR3 DNA sequence: TGTGCCACAAGCTTGACAGGGACCAACTACGAGCAGTACTTC. Translated, it gives CATSLTGTNYEQYF.

The chain recombines TRBV6-5 with TRBJ1-1; 9 bases are shared with TRBD1. Germline V gene data show CDR1 as MNHEY and CDR2 as SVGAGI. V lost 4 bases, J lost 4 bases, and 10 bases stayed unmatched. The CDR3 has 16 residues. In DNA form, the CDR3 reads TGTGCCAGCAGTTGGGGGACAGGGAGAGGTGGCACTGAAGCTTTCTTT. It specifies CASSWGTGRGGTEAFF.

J is TRBJ2-3 and V is TRBV6-5; 7 bases are shared with TRBD1. There are 14 residues in the CDR3. The V and J ends lost 6 bases and 2 bases, in that order; junction bases with no gene match: 5. From germline, CDR1 is MNHEY and CDR2 SVGAGI. CDR3 nucleotides: TGTGCCAGCAGGAAGGGGGCGGTCACAGATACGCAGTATTTT. It encodes CASRKGAVTDTQYF.

The chain combines TRBV9 with TRBJ1-1, with TRBD1 matching 9 bases. The germline V gene has CDR1 SGDLS and CDR2 YYNGEE. With 3 bases clipped from V and 0 bases from J, the junction kept 6 bases outside the gene matches. There are 16 residues in the CDR3. The CDR3 nucleotides are TGTGCCAGCAGCGCCCGACAGGGGGGTATGAACACTGAAGCTTTCTTT. As protein: CASSARQGGMNTEAFF.

The rearrangement uses TRBV28 and TRBJ1-6; 7 bases align to TRBD1. The CDR3 runs 14 residues. Germline V lookup: CDR1 MDHEN, CDR2 SYDVKM. V gave up 5 bases and J gave up 8 bases; unmatched junction bases: 6. CDR3 amino acids: CASSVTGVDSPLHF. DNA of the CDR3: TGTGCCAGCAGTGTTACAGGGGTAGATTCACCCCTCCACTTT.

The V call is TRBV5-1, the J call TRBJ2-1; the D gene is possibly TRBD2 (6 bases). The germline gives CDR1 SGHRS, CDR2 YFSETQ. The length of the CDR3 is 15 residues. V lost 0 bases and J 8 bases, leaving 15 bases between the germline ends. Here the CDR3 DNA reads TGCGCCAGCAGCTTGGCGGCCGGGGGTGGTGATGAGCAGTTCTTC. Encoded protein: CASSLAAGGGDEQFF.

The chain joins TRBV13 to TRBJ2-6; D gene unclear. Germline CDR1 PRHDT, CDR2 FYEKMQ (reference sequence). This CDR3 spans 15 amino acids. V lost 1 base to trimming and J lost 0 bases, with 4 bases between them. CDR3 sequence reads: CASSLAGSGANVLTF. CDR3 nucleotides: TGTGCCAGCAGCTTAGCCGGCTCTGGGGCCAACGTCCTGACTTTC. The full variable domain, rest sourced from reference TRBV13 and TRBJ2-6, is AAGVIQSPRHLIKEKRETATLKCYPIPRHDTVYWYQQGPGQDPQFLISFYEKMQSDKGSIPDRFSAQQFSDYHSELNMSSLELGDSALYFCASSLAGSGANVLTFGAGSRLTVL.

V and J are TRBV6-5 and TRBJ1-4; the D is unclear. CDR1 is MNHEY, CDR2 SVGAGI, per germline. V was trimmed by 1 base and J by 2 bases, leaving 11 bases between them. CDR3 size: 16 residues. The CDR3 DNA reads as TGTGCCAGCAGTTACTACAGCCCTCGGACTAATGAAAAACTGTTTTTT. Its protein is CASSYYSPRTNEKLFF.

This sequence joins TRBV12-3 or TRBV12-4 and TRBJ2-7, with 8 nucleotides matching TRBD2. The CDR3 covers 13 residues. V shed 4 bases and J 6 bases; nucleotides not matched to a gene: 5. The CDR3 loop reads CASSSGTSFEQYF. In DNA form, the CDR3 reads TGTGCCAGCAGTTCCGGGACTAGTTTCGAGCAGTACTTC.

This clone was detected once. The CDR3 nucleotides are TGTGCCAGCGGACCCGAGGCGGCTAGCGGGGATCAAGAGACCCAGTACTTC. Translation: CASGPEAASGDQETQYF. The chain recombines TRBV3-1 (or the pseudogene TRBV3-2) with TRBJ2-5; TRBD2 agrees at 9 bases. CDR1 and CDR2 (germline): LGHDT, YNNKEL (reference sequence). Trimming at V came to 8 bases and at J to 2 bases, leaving 15 bases not matched to a gene. The CDR3 runs to 17 residues.

This clone occurred once. V gene TRBV4-2 combines with J gene TRBJ1-1; D uncertain. V gave up 0 bases and J gave up 2 bases, with 10 bases separating them. Germline CDR1 reads LGHNA; CDR2 reads YNFKEQ. The CDR3 loop spans 15 amino acids. The CDR3 DNA reads as TGTGCCAGCAGCCAAGAGCCGAGCGGAAACACTGAAGCTTTCTTT. Its translation is CASSQEPSGNTEAFF.

The chain combines TRBV27 with TRBJ1-2; 7 nucleotides line up with TRBD1. This CDR3 has 15 residues. J lost 6 bases, V lost 0 bases, and 7 bases had no gene match. Germline CDR1 reads MNHEY; CDR2 reads SMNVEV (reference sequence). CDR3 amino acids: CASSLSYSGGNGYTF. The DNA of the CDR3 is TGTGCCAGCAGTTTATCCTACTCAGGGGGAAATGGCTACACCTTC.

The chain recombines TRBV19 with TRBJ2-4, with D tentatively TRBD1 (8 bases). The CDR3 is 20 amino acids. Germline loops: CDR1 LNHDA, CDR2 SQIVND (reference sequence). Between the trimmed V and J ends, which lost 3 bases and 0 bases, there was a span of 24 bases. The CDR3 nucleotides read TGTGCCAGTAGTATGCTGGCCTCAGGGGGCGGGAGCCTAGCCAAAAACATTCAGTACTTC. It encodes CASSMLASGGGSLAKNIQYF.

The chain is built from TRBV4-1 and TRBJ2-7; D is possibly TRBD2 (6 bases). Deletions cut 0 bases from V and 0 bases from J, with 12 bases between. This CDR3 has 16 amino acids. Germline CDR1 and CDR2: MGHRA and YSYEKL. DNA for the CDR3: TGCGCCAGCAGCCAAGACCGGGACTCTGACTCCTACGAGCAGTACTTC. Its protein product is CASSQDRDSDSYEQYF.

V is TRBV6-2 or TRBV6-3 and J is TRBJ2-1, with D unresolved. Germline loops: CDR1 MNHEY, CDR2 SVGEGT. The CDR3 extends over 15 amino acids. Trimming took off 6 bases at V and 0 bases at J, with 12 bases between the two ends. CDR3 bases: TGTGCCAGCAGGCCTTTTCGGAGCTCCTACAATGAGCAGTTCTTC. Encoded protein: CASRPFRSSYNEQFF.

The sample holds one count of this clone. The chain uses TRBV9 and TRBJ2-2; maybe TRBD1 (6 bases). The CDR3 runs to 16 residues. Germline V gene sequence: CDR1 SGDLS, CDR2 YYNGEE. Trimming took 1 base from V and 5 from J, leaving 15 bases between them. The CDR3 nucleotides read TGTGCCAGCAGCGTACTCCCAGAGGGGGTTACCGGGGAGCTGTTTTTT. This codes for CASSVLPEGVTGELFF. Filled out from reference TRBV9 and TRBJ2-2, the complete variable domain reads DSGVTQTPKHLITATGQRVTLRCSPRSGDLSVYWYQQSLDQGLQFLIQYYNGEERAKGNILERFSAQQFPDLHSELNLSSLELGDSALYFCASSVLPEGVTGELFFGEGSRLTVL.

In DNA, the CDR3 is TGTGCCAGCAGTGTAACGACAGGGAGGAACAATCAGCCCCAGCATTTT. Protein product: CASSVTTGRNNQPQHF. The chain joins TRBV2 to TRBJ1-5; 7 bases fit TRBD1. This CDR3 spans 16 amino acids. Trimming at V came to 4 bases and at J to 3 bases, leaving 9 bases not matched to a gene. CDR1 is SNHLY, CDR2 FYNNEI, per germline.

The V gene is TRBV28, the J gene TRBJ2-5, with D possibly TRBD2 on 5 matching bases. The length of the CDR3 is 19 residues. Trimming stripped 6 bases from V and 4 bases from J, with 30 bases between. Germline CDR1 is MDHEN and CDR2 is SYDVKM. The CDR3 is CASSPKVGSAGHYIETQYF. The CDR3 DNA is TGTGCCAGCAGCCCGAAGGTAGGCTCGGCGGGCCATTACATAGAGACCCAGTACTTC.

The chain carries TRBV7-8 and TRBJ1-5; D is undetermined. Germline CDR1 is SGHVS and CDR2 is FQNEAQ. Trimming took 5 bases from V and 5 from J, leaving 13 bases between them. The CDR3 consists of 14 residues. This CDR3 reads CASSGTGSDQPQHF. CDR3 in DNA: TGTGCCAGCAGCGGTACGGGATCGGATCAGCCCCAGCATTTT.

In the case of this clone: An end of the junction does not agree with germline; a read error may underlie this. This chain joins TRBV6-5 and TRBJ1-5; the D gene is possibly TRBD1 (5 bases). Germline values: CDR1 MNHEY, CDR2 SVGAGI. The CDR3 covers 14 residues. The CDR3 bases are TGTGCCAGCAGTTACGGGCAGGGCAAGCAGCCCCAGCATTTT. Its translation: CASSYGQGKQPQHF.

The genes are TRBV4-1 and TRBJ2-1; TRBD2 matches at 7 bases. From germline, CDR1 is MGHRA and CDR2 YSYEKL. The CDR3 is 16 amino acids. Trimming at V came to 5 bases and at J to 8 bases, leaving 15 bases not matched to a gene. The CDR3 here is CASSYPGTNPVDEQFF. CDR3 bases: TGCGCCAGCAGCTACCCCGGGACTAACCCCGTCGATGAGCAGTTCTTC.

At least ten counts were recorded for this clone. The chain carries TRBV2 and TRBJ1-5; 9 positions match TRBD1. The CDR3 length is 18 residues. Trimming cost V 4 bases and J 3 bases; bases outside gene matches: 13. Germline CDR1 and CDR2: SNHLY and FYNNEI. This CDR3 is CASSVPGQGSPLNQPQHF. The CDR3 nucleotides are TGTGCCAGCAGTGTTCCGGGACAGGGCTCCCCCCTCAATCAGCCCCAGCATTTT. Full variable domain (missing parts from reference TRBV2 and TRBJ1-5): EPEVTQTPSHQVTQMGQEVILRCVPISNHLYFYWYRQILGQKVEFLVSFYNNEISEKSEIFDDQFSVERPDGSNFTLKIRSTKLEDSAMYFCASSVPGQGSPLNQPQHFGDGTRLSIL.

The chain recombines TRBV6-6 with TRBJ1-5, with TRBD1 identical over 9 bases. Germline trimming cut 4 bases from V and 2 bases from J; bases unmatched to any gene: 6. Looked up from germline, CDR1 is MNHNY and CDR2 is SVGAGI (reference sequence). CDR3 length: 16 amino acids. The CDR3 DNA follows: TGTGCCAGCAGTTCCTTGGACAGGGGTGGCAATCAGCCCCAGCATTTT. Translation gives CASSSLDRGGNQPQHF.

In its sample, this clone was seen a few times. The chain employs TRBV5-6 and TRBJ1-1; D not certain. Germline values: CDR1 SGHDT, CDR2 YYEEEE. V was pared by 0 bases and J by 1 base, with 7 bases between. CDR3 length equals 14 residues. CDR3 residues: CASSLVEWNTEAFF. CDR3 sequence (DNA): TGTGCCAGCAGCTTGGTTGAGTGGAACACTGAAGCTTTCTTT.

The chain recombines TRBV9 with TRBJ1-6; D is undetermined. Per the germline V gene, CDR1 is SGDLS and CDR2 is YYNGEE. V was pared by 0 bases and J by 0 bases, with 10 bases between. The CDR3 covers 17 residues. CDR3: CASSVGRDSSYNSPLHF. CDR3 in DNA: TGTGCCAGCAGCGTAGGGCGGGATAGCTCCTATAATTCACCCCTCCACTTT.

The chain joins TRBV11-3 to TRBJ2-1; 14 bases line up with TRBD2. V shed 5 bases, J shed 7 bases, and the junction held 4 bases outside the gene matches. This CDR3 has 15 amino acids. CDR1 is SGHNT and CDR2 is YENEEA in the germline V gene. The CDR3, as DNA: TGTGCCAGCAGCGGGGGACTAGCGGGAGTAAATGAGCAGTTCTTC. Translated: CASSGGLAGVNEQFF.

This chain links TRBV3-1 (or the pseudogene TRBV3-2) with TRBJ1-2, with 7 nucleotides matching TRBD1. Germline CDR1 reads LGHDT; CDR2 reads YNNKEL (reference sequence). This CDR3 region has 16 residues. Trimming took 3 bases from V and 4 from J; bases not matched to a gene: 11. CDR3 coding DNA: TGTGCCAGCAGCCACCTACGAACAGGGGTTAGCTATGGCTACACCTTC. Its translation: CASSHLRTGVSYGYTF.

This clone has only one observation. The V and J genes are TRBV5-1 and TRBJ1-2; 7 nucleotides line up with TRBD1. Trimming cost V 1 base and J 9 bases; bases outside gene matches: 6. The germline V gene has CDR1 SGHRS and CDR2 YFSETQ. The CDR3 is 13 amino acids. Written as DNA, the CDR3 is TGCGCCAGCAGCTTGACAGGGGAAGGAAGCTACACCTTC. Amino acid sequence: CASSLTGEGSYTF.